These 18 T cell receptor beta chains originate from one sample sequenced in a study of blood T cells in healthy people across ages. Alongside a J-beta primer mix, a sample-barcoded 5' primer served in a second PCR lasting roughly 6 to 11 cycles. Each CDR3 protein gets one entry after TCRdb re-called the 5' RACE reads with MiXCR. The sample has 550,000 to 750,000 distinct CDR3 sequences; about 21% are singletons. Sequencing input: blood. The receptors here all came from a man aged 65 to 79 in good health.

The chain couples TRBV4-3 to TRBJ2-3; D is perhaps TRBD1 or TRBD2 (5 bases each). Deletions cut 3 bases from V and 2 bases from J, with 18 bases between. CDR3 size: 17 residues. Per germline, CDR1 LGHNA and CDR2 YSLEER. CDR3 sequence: CASSQGPGSGNTDTQYF. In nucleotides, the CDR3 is TGCGCCAGCAGCCAGGGACCAGGGAGCGGTAACACAGATACGCAGTATTTT.

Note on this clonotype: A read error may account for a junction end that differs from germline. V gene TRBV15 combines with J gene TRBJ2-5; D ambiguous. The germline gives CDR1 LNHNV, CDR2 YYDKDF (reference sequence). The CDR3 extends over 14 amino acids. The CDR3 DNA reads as TGTGCCACCGGCCAGGTCGGCCTCTACAATGAGCCGTTCTTC. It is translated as CATGQVGLYNEPFF.

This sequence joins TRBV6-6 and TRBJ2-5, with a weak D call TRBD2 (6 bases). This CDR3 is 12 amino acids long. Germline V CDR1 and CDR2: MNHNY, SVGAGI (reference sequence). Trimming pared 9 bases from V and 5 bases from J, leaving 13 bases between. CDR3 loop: CASQRGGETQYF. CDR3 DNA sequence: TGTGCCAGTCAACGTGGGGGGGAGACCCAGTACTTC.

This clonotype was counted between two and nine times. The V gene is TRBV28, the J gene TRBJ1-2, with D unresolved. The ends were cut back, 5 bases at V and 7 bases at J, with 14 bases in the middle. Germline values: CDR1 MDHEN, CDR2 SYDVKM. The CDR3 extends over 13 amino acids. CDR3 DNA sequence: TGTGCCAGCAGTCCATTATCTCGGGGTGGCTACACCTTC. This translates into CASSPLSRGGYTF.

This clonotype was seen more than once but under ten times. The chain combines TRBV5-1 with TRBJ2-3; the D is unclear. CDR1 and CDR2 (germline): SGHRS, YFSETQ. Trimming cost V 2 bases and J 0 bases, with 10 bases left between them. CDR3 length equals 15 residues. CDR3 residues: CASSFRRASTDTQYF. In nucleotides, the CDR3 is TGCGCCAGCAGCTTCCGGCGCGCCAGCACAGATACGCAGTATTTT.

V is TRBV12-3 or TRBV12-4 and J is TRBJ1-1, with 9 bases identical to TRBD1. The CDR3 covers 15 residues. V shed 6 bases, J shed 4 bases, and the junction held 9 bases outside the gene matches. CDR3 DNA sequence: TGTGCCAGCAGCCCAATACAGGGGGCGAGCACTGAAGCTTTCTTT. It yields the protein CASSPIQGASTEAFF.

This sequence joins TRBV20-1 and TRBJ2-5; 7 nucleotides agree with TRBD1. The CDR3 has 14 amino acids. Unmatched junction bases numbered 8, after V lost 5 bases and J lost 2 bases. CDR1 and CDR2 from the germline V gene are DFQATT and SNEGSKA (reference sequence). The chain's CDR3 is CSARPGQTQETQYF. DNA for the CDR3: TGCAGTGCTCGACCGGGACAGACTCAAGAGACCCAGTACTTC.

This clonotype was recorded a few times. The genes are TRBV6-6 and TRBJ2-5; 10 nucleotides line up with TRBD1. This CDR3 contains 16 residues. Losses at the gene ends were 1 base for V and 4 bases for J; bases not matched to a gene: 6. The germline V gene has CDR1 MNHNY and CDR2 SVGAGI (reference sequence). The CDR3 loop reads CASSYYRDRGRETQYF. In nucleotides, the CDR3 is TGTGCCAGCAGTTACTATCGGGACAGGGGAAGAGAGACCCAGTACTTC.

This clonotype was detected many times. The DNA of the CDR3 is TGTGCCAGCAGCTCCACATACTCAGCGGGAGCGGAAGAGACCCAGTACTTC. This gives the protein CASSSTYSAGAEETQYF. This chain links TRBV13 with TRBJ2-5; 8 bases are a match to TRBD2. The CDR3 spans 17 residues. From germline, CDR1 is PRHDT and CDR2 FYEKMQ (reference sequence). V lost 4 bases to trimming and J lost 3 bases; unmatched junction nucleotides: 13.

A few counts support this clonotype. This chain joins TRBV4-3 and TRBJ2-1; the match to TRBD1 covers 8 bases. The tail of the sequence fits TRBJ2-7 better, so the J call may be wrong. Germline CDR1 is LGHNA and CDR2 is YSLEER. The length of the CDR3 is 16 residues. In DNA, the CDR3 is TGCGCCAGCAGCCAAGATTTGGACAGGGCCACCTACGAGCAGTACTTC. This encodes CASSQDLDRATYEQYF.

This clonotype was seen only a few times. This CDR3 is CASSVEAGVVNEQFF. CDR3 DNA sequence: TGTGCCAGCAGCGTAGAAGCGGGAGTCGTTAATGAGCAGTTCTTC. This chain links TRBV9 with TRBJ2-1, with 8 positions matching TRBD2. From germline, CDR1 is SGDLS and CDR2 YYNGEE. The CDR3 spans 15 residues. The V gene end was trimmed by 0 bases and the J gene end by 7 bases; junction bases not matched to a gene: 6.

CDR3 coding DNA: TGCAGTGCTAGAGATCCCACTAGCGGGAACACAGATACGCAGTATTTT. Translating gives CSARDPTSGNTDTQYF. The gene calls are TRBV20-1 and TRBJ2-3; 10 bases map to TRBD2. V shed 0 bases, J shed 2 bases, and the junction held 5 bases outside the gene matches. Looked up from germline, CDR1 is DFQATT and CDR2 is SNEGSKA (reference sequence). The CDR3 length is 16 residues.

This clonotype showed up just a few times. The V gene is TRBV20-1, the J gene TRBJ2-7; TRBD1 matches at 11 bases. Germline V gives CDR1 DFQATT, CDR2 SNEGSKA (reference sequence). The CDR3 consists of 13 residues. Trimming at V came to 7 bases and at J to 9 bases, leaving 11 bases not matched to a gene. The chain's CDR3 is CSVPGQGGSGQYF. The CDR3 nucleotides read TGCAGTGTTCCGGGACAGGGGGGATCCGGGCAGTACTTC.

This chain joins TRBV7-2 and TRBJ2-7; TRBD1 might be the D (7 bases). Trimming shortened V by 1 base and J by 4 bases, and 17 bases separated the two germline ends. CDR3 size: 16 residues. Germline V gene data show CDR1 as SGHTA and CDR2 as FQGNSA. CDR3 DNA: TGTGCCAGCAGCTTAGGCGGGGCCGGGACAGCATACGAGCAGTACTTC. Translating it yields CASSLGGAGTAYEQYF. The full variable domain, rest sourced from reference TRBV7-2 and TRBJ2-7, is GAGVSQSPSNKVTEKGKDVELRCDPISGHTALYWYRQSLGQGLEFLIYFQGNSAPDKSGLPSDRFSAERTGGSVSTLTIQRTQQEDSAVYLCASSLGGAGTAYEQYFGPGTRLTVT.

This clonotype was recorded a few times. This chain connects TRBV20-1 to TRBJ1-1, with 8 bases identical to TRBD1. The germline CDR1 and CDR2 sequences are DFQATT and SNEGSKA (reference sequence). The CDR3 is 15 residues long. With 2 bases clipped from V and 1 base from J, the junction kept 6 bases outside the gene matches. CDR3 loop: CSARTSGGANTEAFF. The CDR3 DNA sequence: TGCAGTGCTAGAACCTCAGGGGGCGCGAACACTGAAGCTTTCTTT.

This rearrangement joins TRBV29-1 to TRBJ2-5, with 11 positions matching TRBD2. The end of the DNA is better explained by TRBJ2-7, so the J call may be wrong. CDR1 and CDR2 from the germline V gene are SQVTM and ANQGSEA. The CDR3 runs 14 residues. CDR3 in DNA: TGCAGCGGCAGTTCGACTAGCGGGATGAACGAGCAGTACTTC. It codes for CSGSSTSGMNEQYF.

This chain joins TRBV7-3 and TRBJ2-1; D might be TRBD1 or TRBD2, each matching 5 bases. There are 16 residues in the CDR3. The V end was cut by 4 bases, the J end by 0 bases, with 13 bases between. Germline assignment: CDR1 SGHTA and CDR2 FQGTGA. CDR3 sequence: CASSSNGANSYNEQFF. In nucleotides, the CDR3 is TGTGCCAGCAGCTCCAACGGGGCTAACTCCTACAATGAGCAGTTCTTC. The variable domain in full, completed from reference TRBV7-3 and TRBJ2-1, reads GAGVSQTPSNKVTEKGKYVELRCDPISGHTALYWYRQSLGQGPEFLIYFQGTGAADDSGLPNDRFFAVRPEGSVSTLKIQRTERGDSAVYLCASSSNGANSYNEQFFGPGTRLTVL.

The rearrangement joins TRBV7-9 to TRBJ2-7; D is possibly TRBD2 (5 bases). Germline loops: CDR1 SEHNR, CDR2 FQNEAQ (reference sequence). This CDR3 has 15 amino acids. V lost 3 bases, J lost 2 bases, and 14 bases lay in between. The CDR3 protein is CASSFKGVDPYEQYF. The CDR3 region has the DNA TGTGCCAGCAGCTTTAAGGGAGTGGACCCCTACGAGCAGTACTTC.